Presented here are 10 T cell receptor beta chains from one specimen sequenced in a study of shared clonotypes between healthy human individuals. Repertoires were generated with immunoSEQ multiplex PCR, while TCRdb's copy carries only in-frame clones and drops some. The sample shows some 2,500,000 clones, under 95% of them seen only once. Input material: naive CD4+ T cells from PBMCs. Subset described: CD45RA+ positively selected. These receptor sequences come from a man younger than 35 in good health. Some clones in this sample may be carry-over from other donors' samples.

The gene calls are TRBV5-6 and TRBJ2-1, with D maybe TRBD2 (6 bases). The V gene lost 0 bases and the J gene lost 4 bases, with 14 bases spanning the gap. CDR1 and CDR2 from the germline V gene are SGHDT and YYEEEE. This CDR3 region has 16 residues. The CDR3 is CASSLERKRAYNEQFF. The CDR3, as DNA: TGTGCCAGCAGCTTGGAGAGAAAGCGGGCGTACAATGAGCAGTTCTTC.

The chain employs TRBV15 and TRBJ2-3, with D hard to call. CDR1 LNHNV and CDR2 YYDKDF come from the germline V gene (reference sequence). The length of the CDR3 is 13 residues. Trimming cost V 5 bases and J 0 bases, with 6 bases left between them. The CDR3 is CATSAASTDTQYF. The CDR3 DNA sequence: TGTGCCACCAGCGCTGCTAGCACAGATACGCAGTATTTT. Looking up the rest from reference TRBV15 and TRBJ2-3 gives the full variable domain: DAMVIQNPRYQVTQFGKPVTLSCSQTLNHNVMYWYQQKSSQAPKLLFHYYDKDFNNEADTPDNFQSRRPNTSFCFLDIRSPGLGDTAMYLCATSAASTDTQYFGPGTRLTVL.

The chain combines TRBV11-1 with TRBJ2-5; maybe TRBD2 (6 bases). V lost 5 bases and J 0 bases, leaving 13 bases between the germline ends. The CDR3 loop spans 15 amino acids. Germline values: CDR1 SGHAT, CDR2 FQDESV (reference sequence). The CDR3 DNA sequence: TGTGCCAGCAGCCCCAGGAGGGCGAACCAAGAGACCCAGTACTTC. This codes for CASSPRRANQETQYF.

The rearrangement joins TRBV15 to TRBJ2-1; the D is unclear. The germline V gene has CDR1 LNHNV and CDR2 YYDKDF (reference sequence). The CDR3 is 13 amino acids. The V end was cut by 0 bases, the J end by 8 bases, with 8 bases between. CDR3 protein: CATSRDEVYEQFF. DNA of the CDR3: TGTGCCACCAGCAGAGATGAGGTGTATGAGCAGTTCTTC.

This rearrangement joins TRBV7-3 to TRBJ2-3; possibly TRBD2 for D (5 bases). Germline assignment: CDR1 SGHTA and CDR2 FQGTGA. This CDR3 has 15 amino acids. V dropped 4 bases and J dropped 2 bases, with 13 bases sitting between them. The CDR3 loop is CASSSARGLTDTQYF. In DNA form, the CDR3 reads TGTGCCAGCAGCTCCGCCCGCGGACTCACAGATACGCAGTATTTT.

The chain has TRBV18 and TRBJ2-2; 10 bases match TRBD2. With V trimmed by 6 bases and J by 3 bases, 10 bases remained unmatched. The V gene's germline CDR1 is KGHSH and CDR2 LQKENI. The CDR3 contains 17 residues. The CDR3 nucleotides are TGTGCCAGCTCGCCAGTCCTAGCGGGAGTTGACACCGGGGAGCTGTTTTTT. Protein product: CASSPVLAGVDTGELFF.

The chain employs TRBV5-1 and TRBJ2-5; tentatively, D is TRBD1 (7 bases). Germline CDR1 is SGHRS and CDR2 is YFSETQ. Between the trimmed V and J ends, which lost 6 bases and 4 bases, there was a span of 22 bases. The CDR3 is 16 amino acids. CDR3 DNA sequence: TGCGCCAGCACGCCCACGCCCAGGGGGGAGCGAGAGACCCAGTACTTC. Translating gives CASTPTPRGERETQYF.

The genes are TRBV28 and TRBJ2-7, with D perhaps matching TRBD1 or TRBD2 (5 bases each). Trimming removed 2 bases at V and 0 bases at J, with 17 bases between. CDR1 is MDHEN and CDR2 is SYDVKM in the germline V gene. CDR3 size: 17 residues. DNA of the CDR3: TGTGCCAGCAGTTTAAATTCGTGGGACGCGAGCTCCTACGAGCAGTACTTC. Amino acid sequence: CASSLNSWDASSYEQYF.

The chain combines TRBV6-1 with TRBJ1-2; D is unclear. The CDR3 sequence is 13 residues long. Deletions cut 7 bases from V and 2 bases from J, with 11 bases between. Germline V gene lookup returns CDR1 MNHNS and CDR2 SASEGT. This CDR3 is CASTLRSNYGYTF. As DNA, the CDR3 is TGTGCCAGCACCCTGCGGAGCAACTATGGCTACACCTTC.

CDR3 loop: CASRNRGNTEAFF. Written as DNA, the CDR3 is TGTGCCAGCAGAAACAGGGGGAACACTGAAGCTTTCTTT. The chain recombines TRBV11-2 with TRBJ1-1; 7 nucleotides align to TRBD1. Germline V gives CDR1 SGHAT, CDR2 FQNNGV. V lost 6 bases to trimming and J lost 1 base; unmatched junction nucleotides: 2. This CDR3 spans 13 amino acids.